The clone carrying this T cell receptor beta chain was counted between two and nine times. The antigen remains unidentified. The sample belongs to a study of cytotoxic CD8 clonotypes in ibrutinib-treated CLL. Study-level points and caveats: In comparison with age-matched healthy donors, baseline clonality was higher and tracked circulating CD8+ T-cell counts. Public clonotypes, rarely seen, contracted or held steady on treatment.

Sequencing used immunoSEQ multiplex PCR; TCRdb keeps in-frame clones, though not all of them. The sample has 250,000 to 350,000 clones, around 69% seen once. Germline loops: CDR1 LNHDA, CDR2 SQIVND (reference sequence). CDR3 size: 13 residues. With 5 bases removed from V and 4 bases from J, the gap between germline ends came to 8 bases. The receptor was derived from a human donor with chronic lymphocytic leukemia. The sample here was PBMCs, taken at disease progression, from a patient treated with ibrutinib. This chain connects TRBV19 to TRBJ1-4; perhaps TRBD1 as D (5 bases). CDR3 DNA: TGTGCCAGTAGTTGGGACTTTAATGAAAAACTGTTTTTT. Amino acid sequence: CASSWDFNEKLFF.